This TCR beta chain was profiled in a study of T-cell reconstitution after alpha-beta-depleted transplantation in children. The table lists this clonotype with many counts. Researchers prepared the TCRbeta library using unique molecular identifiers, the study reports. Each CDR3 protein gets one entry after TCRdb re-called the PCR reads with MiXCR. The data hold around 190,000 distinct CDR3 sequences, with roughly 6.6% observed a single time. The length of the CDR3 is 13 residues. Germline V lookup: CDR1 DFQATT, CDR2 SNEGSKA (reference sequence). V lost 2 bases to trimming and J lost 1 base, with 5 bases between them.

The chain carries TRBV20-1 and TRBJ2-2; no reliable D call. The sequenced sample was PBMCs, obtained before TCRalphabeta/CD19-depleted stem cell transplant. This sequence originates from a boy between 2 and 10 years old with acute lymphoblastic leukemia, due to receive a stem cell transplant. CDR3 loop: CSARLQNTGELFF. The CDR3 nucleotides are TGCAGTGCTAGACTACAGAACACCGGGGAGCTGTTTTTT.